Here is one T cell receptor (beta chain) with its context. Its antigen is unknown. Base qualities are missing; no much larger clone stands one base away. The data are from a study of T cell responses to AZD1222 COVID-19 vaccine (dated by TCRdb to the early 2020s). Study-wide context: AZD1222 recipients whose second dose came at about 4 weeks and those whose second dose came at about 12 weeks were combined into one group, since spike-specific TCR depth and breadth did not differ between the two schedules. Enrollment into the trials was organized by age into subgroups of 18-55, 56-69 and 70-plus years, and those subgroups contained around 150, 28 and 57 TCR-sequenced participants, respectively. A total of over 230 trial participants underwent TCR sequencing, of whom approximately 210 received two doses of AZD1222 and roughly 25 received two doses of the MenACWY control vaccine.

The CDR3 sequence holds 13 residues, the cysteine and phenylalanine included. Only the CDR3 DNA is retained, 39 bases long and in frame from the first base. At the junction V is shortened by 1 base and J by 9 bases, with 8 bases in between. From a lookup of the germline V gene, CDR1 and CDR2 are SGDLS and YYNGEE. What the work shows at the level of the full study, not this receptor alone: After two AZD1222 doses, spike-specific TCR breadth and depth were significantly higher than at day 0 and than in MenACWY recipients. Only five or six AZD1222 recipients were SARS-CoV-2 seropositive at baseline, limiting conclusions about previously exposed vaccinees. Because no day 14 peak-response samples were available, repertoires were characterized only after the peak T cell response. In the small 56-69-year group, the increase in depth fell short of significance, most likely because of low power. The vaccine-associated CD4 TCRs covered the entire spike protein, and the dominant responses fell in regions 160-218 and 743-854. Nearly half of unique spike-specific TCRs reportedly recognized epitopes outside regions mutated in the B.1.351 and B.1.1.7 variants. Most participants were white British and females outnumbered males, and the authors suggested that clonal diversity may have been underestimated.

The CDR3 regions of human TCRbeta chains were analyzed by immunosequencing. The authors processed their data as follows. Repertoire TCRs were matched against a reference library of SARS-CoV-2-specific TCRs generated with the MIRA antigen-specificity platform. Breadth meant the fraction of unique TCRs that were SARS-CoV-2-associated, whereas depth meant the fraction of total T cells that were SARS-CoV-2-associated. Using the MIRA data, each spike-specific TCR was assigned both to the spike region to which the TCR was reactive and to a CD4 or CD8 class. Log10-transformed breadth and depth values were compared by one-way ANOVA with Sidak's multiple comparisons tests. TCRdb provides this immuneACCESS table in a form limited to in-frame rearrangements. Some clones are lacking; in checked studies, under half of them reflect an unresolved V gene, and why the rest are absent is not known. The V and J calls and clone size are taken from that table; D and trimming were inferred from the DNA. Within this sample are around 140,000 clones, with over 75% of them counted one time only. The ten largest make up more than 1.2% of the sample.

Per the publication, the time point label means: baseline before first vaccination. Samples from vaccinated people were obtained from the UK trials COV001 and COV002, which included a single-blind randomized controlled phase 2/3 trial of AZD1222 (ChAdOx1 nCoV-19) in healthy adults. For TCRbeta chain sequencing, PBMC samples were collected from trial participants at day 0 and at day 28 after the second dose. This sequence originates from an adult in good health. The V and J genes are TRBV9 and TRBJ1-6; the D gene cannot be resolved reliably. The source material was peripheral blood, sampled on day 0 of AZD1222 vaccination. The DNA sequence is as follows: TGTGCCAGCAGCGTAACAAATAGTTCACCCCTCCACTTT. This translates into CASSVTNSSPLHF.